Presented here are 31 T cell receptor beta chains from one specimen sequenced in a study of radiation and T cells in renal cell carcinoma. Assay: immunoSEQ multiplex PCR; the TCRdb copy retains only in-frame clones and omits some. The table includes about 13,000 clones, 25% to 35% detected once. Indicated treatment: 15 Gy SBRT to primary tumor, nephrectomy 4 weeks later. The sequences come from tumor tissue, collected from a patient whose treatment included radiotherapy and nephrectomy. These receptors all stem from a man between 60 and 75 years old with renal cell carcinoma.

This clone was seen more than once but under ten times. V usage is TRBV29-1 and J usage is TRBJ1-1, with D possibly matching TRBD1 (5 bases). V was cut by 2 bases and J by 4 bases, with 17 bases left in between. CDR3 length: 15 residues. CDR1 and CDR2 (germline): SQVTM, ANQGSEA. The CDR3 protein is CSVEPPRAGTTEAFF. CDR3 DNA: TGCAGCGTTGAACCTCCAAGGGCTGGGACCACTGAAGCTTTCTTT. The whole variable domain, filled in from reference TRBV29-1 and TRBJ1-1, reads SAVISQKPSRDICQRGTSLTIQCQVDSQVTMMFWYRQQPGQSLTLIATANQGSEATYESGFVIDKFPISRPNLTFSTLTVSNMSPEDSSIYLCSVEPPRAGTTEAFFGQGTRLTVV.

The chain recombines TRBV7-2 with TRBJ1-5; TRBD1 agrees at 7 bases. The CDR3 is 14 amino acids. V lost 5 bases, J lost 5 bases, and 6 bases stayed unmatched. Germline values: CDR1 SGHTA, CDR2 FQGNSA. The CDR3 is CASSPRGTDQPQHF. The CDR3 bases are TGTGCCAGCAGCCCTAGAGGGACAGATCAGCCCCAGCATTTT.

This clone showed up many times. The chain joins TRBV7-2 to TRBJ1-5; possibly TRBD1 for D (6 bases). Trimming pared 2 bases from V and 5 bases from J, leaving 10 bases between. This CDR3 comprises 14 residues. The germline gives CDR1 SGHTA, CDR2 FQGNSA. CDR3 sequence: CASSLLTGYQPQHF. CDR3 coding DNA: TGTGCCAGCAGCTTATTGACAGGCTATCAGCCCCAGCATTTT.

The J gene is TRBJ1-1, the V gene TRBV29-1, with 8 bases that match TRBD1. This CDR3 has 14 residues. The V gene end was trimmed by 2 bases and the J gene end by 6 bases; junction bases not matched to a gene: 8. The germline V gene has CDR1 SQVTM and CDR2 ANQGSEA. Written as DNA, the CDR3 is TGCAGCGTTGAATCGGGACAGGCTGGCGCTGAAGCTTTCTTT. Translating it yields CSVESGQAGAEAFF.

This clone was counted between two and nine times. The chain uses TRBV11-2 and TRBJ2-3; 10 bases agree with TRBD2. Trimming took 5 bases from V and 5 from J; bases not matched to a gene: 4. The CDR3 extends over 14 amino acids. Germline CDR1 is SGHAT and CDR2 is FQNNGV. In DNA form, the CDR3 reads TGTGCCAGCAGCGAAAGGACTAGCGGAGATACGCAGTATTTT. Protein: CASSERTSGDTQYF.

The chain recombines TRBV6-1 with TRBJ2-7; no definite D call. Germline CDR1 MNHNS, CDR2 SASEGT. The germline V and J ends were trimmed by 0 bases and 2 bases, with 8 bases remaining between them. The CDR3 totals 14 residues. The CDR3: CASSEASTAYEQYV. For the CDR3, the DNA is TGTGCCAGCAGTGAAGCTTCGACGGCCTACGAGCAGTACGTC.

By share, this clone ranks as medium-sized (0.01 to 0.1%). CDR3 sequence (DNA): TGTGCCAGCAGAAACAGGGGAGGCACTGAAGCTTTCTTT. Its protein product is CASRNRGGTEAFF. The rearrangement joins TRBV4-2 to TRBJ1-1; 7 bases align to TRBD1. The CDR3 covers 13 residues. J was trimmed by 4 bases and V by 6 bases; bases with no gene match: 5. Germline V gives CDR1 LGHNA, CDR2 YNFKEQ.

CDR3 sequence: CASSLIGTSGYNEQFF. CDR3 nucleotides: TGTGCCAGCAGCTTAATAGGGACTAGCGGATACAATGAGCAGTTCTTC. The chain combines TRBV7-3 with TRBJ2-1, with 11 nucleotides matching TRBD2. Germline V CDR1 and CDR2: SGHTA, FQGTGA. Trimming cost V 1 base and J 4 bases; bases outside gene matches: 3. The CDR3 is made up of 16 amino acids.

This chain connects TRBV30 to TRBJ1-1, with a possible D match to TRBD1 (5 bases). The CDR3 covers 14 residues. Deletions cut 4 bases from V and 1 base from J, with 13 bases between. CDR1 and CDR2 (germline): GTSNPN, SVGIG (reference sequence). The CDR3 spells CAWTTMRGNTEAFF. CDR3 nucleotides: TGTGCCTGGACCACTATGAGGGGGAACACTGAAGCTTTCTTT. The full variable domain, in which reference TRBV30 and TRBJ1-1 provide the parts outside the CDR3, is SQTIHQWPATLVQPVGSPLSLECTVEGTSNPNLYWYRQAAGRGLQLLFYSVGIGQISSEVPQNLSASRPQDRQFILSSKKLLLSDSGFYLCAWTTMRGNTEAFFGQGTRLTVV.

The V gene is TRBV5-1, the J gene TRBJ2-5, with a tentative D call TRBD1 (5 bases). Germline V gene data show CDR1 as SGHRS and CDR2 as YFSETQ. Deletions cut 6 bases from V and 1 base from J, with 16 bases between. The CDR3 totals 15 residues. The CDR3 region has the DNA TGCGCCAGCAAGGGGCAGCATAACTTCCAAGAGACCCAGTACTTC. It yields the protein CASKGQHNFQETQYF.

This clone was detected a few times. This chain joins TRBV7-2 and TRBJ1-6; 9 bases are a match to TRBD1. The ends lost 7 bases at V and 6 bases at J; junction bases unmatched: 10. This CDR3 contains 16 residues. Germline CDR1 and CDR2: SGHTA and FQGNSA. CDR3 residues: CASTPSGTGRNSPLHF. CDR3 in DNA: TGTGCCAGCACCCCGTCGGGGACAGGGCGTAATTCACCCCTCCACTTT.

The sample holds one count of this clone. The chain is built from TRBV25-1 and TRBJ1-5; D might be TRBD1 (6 bases). The ends were cut back, 2 bases at V and 4 bases at J, with 15 bases in the middle. CDR3 length: 16 residues. Germline V gene lookup returns CDR1 MGHDK and CDR2 SYGVNS. The DNA of the CDR3 is TGTGCCAGCAGTGAAGGGGGTTCGGGGGCTAATCAGCCCCAGCATTTT. Translated: CASSEGGSGANQPQHF.

In this sample, this clone turned up a few times. The V and J genes are TRBV6-1 and TRBJ1-5; 7 positions match TRBD1. Unmatched junction bases numbered 8, after V lost 3 bases and J lost 6 bases. The germline V gene has CDR1 MNHNS and CDR2 SASEGT. The CDR3 consists of 15 residues. CDR3 in DNA: TGTGCCAGCAGTGACCAGGGGGGATGGAGTCAGCCCCAGCATTTT. It translates to CASSDQGGWSQPQHF.

The chain couples TRBV27 to TRBJ2-5, with D possibly matching TRBD1 (6 bases). Germline lookup yields CDR1 MNHEY and CDR2 SMNVEV (reference sequence). The CDR3 has 15 residues. V shed 1 base and J shed 5 bases, with 14 bases lying between them. CDR3 sequence (DNA): TGTGCCAGCAGTTTATTAGGACAGACATGGGAGACCCAGTACTTC. It is translated as CASSLLGQTWETQYF.

J is TRBJ2-2 and V is TRBV2; 7 bases agree with TRBD1. Germline lookup yields CDR1 SNHLY and CDR2 FYNNEI. V trimming: 6 bases; J trimming: 0 bases; junction bases outside the gene matches: 4. The CDR3 has 15 residues. In DNA form, the CDR3 reads TGTGCCAGCAGCTCCGGGACAGCGAACACCGGGGAGCTGTTTTTT. It is translated as CASSSGTANTGELFF.

The rearrangement joins TRBV5-1 to TRBJ2-5, with 9 positions matching TRBD1. The CDR3 extends over 16 amino acids. The V gene end was trimmed by 3 bases and the J gene end by 4 bases; junction bases not matched to a gene: 10. Germline V gene data show CDR1 as SGHRS and CDR2 as YFSETQ. The CDR3 region is CASSSAHQDRGETQYF. For the CDR3, the DNA is TGCGCCAGCAGCTCTGCCCACCAGGACAGGGGAGAGACCCAGTACTTC.

V usage is TRBV18 and J usage is TRBJ2-5; D tentatively reads TRBD1 or TRBD2 (6 bases each). Germline V CDR1 and CDR2: KGHSH, LQKENI. This CDR3 contains 13 residues. Between the trimmed V and J ends, which lost 2 bases and 3 bases, there was a span of 7 bases. Written as DNA, the CDR3 is TGTGCCAGCTCACCAAGGGGGGAAGAGACCCAGTACTTC. The encoded protein is CASSPRGEETQYF.

This clone was detected once. V gene TRBV5-1 combines with J gene TRBJ1-2; D is perhaps TRBD1 (6 bases). With 0 bases removed from V and 5 bases from J, the gap between germline ends came to 17 bases. Germline CDR1 reads SGHRS; CDR2 reads YFSETQ. This CDR3 has 16 residues. CDR3 sequence: CASSLEGLAGAYGYTF. The CDR3 DNA is TGCGCCAGCAGCTTGGAAGGTCTAGCAGGGGCATATGGCTACACCTTC.

The chain has TRBV30 and TRBJ1-6, with 7 positions matching TRBD1. V was pared by 0 bases and J by 8 bases, with 7 bases of the junction left unmatched. Germline CDR1 is GTSNPN and CDR2 is SVGIG (reference sequence). The CDR3 has 15 amino acids. The CDR3 reads CAWSVGTALYSPLHF. CDR3 in DNA: TGTGCCTGGAGTGTTGGGACAGCACTTTATTCACCCCTCCACTTT.

The chain has TRBV11-1 and TRBJ2-7; D might be TRBD2 (6 bases). V lost 1 base, J lost 5 bases, and 21 bases lay in between. CDR3 length: 17 residues. CDR1 SGHAT and CDR2 FQDESV come from the germline V gene (reference sequence). CDR3 in amino acids: CASSLGILPGRSNEQYV. CDR3 bases: TGTGCCAGCAGCTTAGGAATCCTTCCCGGGAGAAGTAACGAGCAGTACGTC.

The sample holds a few counts of this clone. J is TRBJ1-1 and V is TRBV29-1; maybe TRBD1 (5 bases). CDR1 and CDR2 from the germline V gene are SQVTM and ANQGSEA. Between the trimmed V and J ends, which lost 5 bases and 1 base, there was a span of 14 bases. CDR3 length: 14 residues. The CDR3 sequence: CSVYQGGGNTEAFF. The DNA for the CDR3 is TGCAGCGTTTATCAGGGAGGTGGGAACACTGAAGCTTTCTTT.

This chain connects TRBV4-3 to TRBJ1-2; D remains ambiguous. Trimming took 1 base from V and 0 from J, leaving 15 bases between them. This CDR3 is 17 amino acids long. Germline loops: CDR1 LGHNA, CDR2 YSLEER. The CDR3 spells CASSQGRFREPNYGYTF. DNA of the CDR3: TGCGCCAGCAGCCAAGGCCGATTCCGGGAGCCTAACTATGGCTACACCTTC.

CDR3 bases: TGTGCCAGCAGTGAAAGGACAGGGGCCTCTCCCTACGAGCAGTACGTC. Its translation is CASSERTGASPYEQYV. The chain employs TRBV2 and TRBJ2-7; 9 positions agree with TRBD1. The germline gives CDR1 SNHLY, CDR2 FYNNEI. This CDR3 is built from 16 residues. V lost 2 bases and J lost 2; bases outside the gene matches: 7.

Only a few counts were recorded for this clone. The J gene is TRBJ2-5, the V gene TRBV19, with 11 bases lining up with TRBD2. Germline assignment: CDR1 LNHDA and CDR2 SQIVND (reference sequence). This CDR3 has 14 amino acids. V shed 4 bases, J shed 3 bases, and the junction held 1 base outside the gene matches. CDR3 residues: CASSTGLAEETQYF. The CDR3, as DNA: TGTGCCAGTAGTACGGGACTAGCGGAAGAGACCCAGTACTTC.

The sample holds a few counts of this clone. The J gene is TRBJ2-7, the V gene TRBV19; 9 bases align to TRBD1. CDR1 LNHDA and CDR2 SQIVND come from the germline V gene (reference sequence). With V trimmed by 5 bases and J by 4 bases, 6 bases remained unmatched. There are 14 residues in the CDR3. CDR3 sequence reads: CASSVSGQGYEQYV. The CDR3 coding sequence is TGTGCCAGTAGTGTCTCCGGACAGGGGTACGAGCAGTACGTC.

The chain couples TRBV4-1 to TRBJ2-6, with 7 bases aligning to TRBD1. V lost 4 bases, J lost 4 bases, and 7 bases stayed unmatched. Germline assignment: CDR1 MGHRA and CDR2 YSYEKL. The CDR3 loop spans 16 amino acids. The DNA of the CDR3 is TGCGCCAGCAGCCGGGAAGACAGGGCCGGGGCCAACGTCCTGACTTTC. Amino acid sequence: CASSREDRAGANVLTF.

The gene calls are TRBV2 and TRBJ2-1, with D tentatively TRBD1 or TRBD2 (5 bases each). In germline, CDR1 is SNHLY, CDR2 FYNNEI. V lost 6 bases and J lost 7, with 16 bases in between. The CDR3 is 14 residues long. The CDR3 nucleotides are TGTGCCAGCAGCCCGGGACCCTACGGGAATGAGCAGTTCTTC. This codes for CASSPGPYGNEQFF.

The chain carries TRBV5-1 and TRBJ1-1; D is perhaps TRBD1 (6 bases). Trimming removed 4 bases at V and 1 base at J, with 14 bases between. The CDR3 is 15 residues long. Germline CDR1 reads SGHRS; CDR2 reads YFSETQ. The CDR3 DNA reads as TGCGCCAGCAGCAGGGATGGACAGAAGAACACTGAAGCTTTCTTT. It yields the protein CASSRDGQKNTEAFF.

This clone was detected only a few times. The CDR3 DNA reads TGTGCCAGCAGCGGGATAGGCTACACCTTC. This gives the protein CASSGIGYTF. The chain links TRBV7-2 to TRBJ1-2; D remains ambiguous. Per germline, CDR1 SGHTA and CDR2 FQGNSA. The CDR3 runs 10 residues. Deletions cut 5 bases from V and 8 bases from J, with 6 bases between.

This clone appeared a single time. The gene calls are TRBV13 and TRBJ1-1; tentative D call: TRBD1 (6 bases). V lost 5 bases to trimming and J lost 3 bases, with 13 bases between them. The CDR3 is 14 residues long. The germline gives CDR1 PRHDT, CDR2 FYEKMQ (reference sequence). The DNA for the CDR3 is TGTGCCAGCAGCCCGGAGGGGGGGGACACTGAAGCTTTCTTT. Amino acid sequence: CASSPEGGDTEAFF.

CDR3 amino acids: CASSQDLSGPYEQYF. CDR3 DNA: TGCGCCAGCAGCCAAGATTTGTCAGGGCCCTACGAGCAGTACTTC. The genes are TRBV4-3 and TRBJ2-7; the D gene is possibly TRBD1 (5 bases). The CDR3 has 15 residues. V was cut by 0 bases and J by 2 bases, with 11 bases left in between. CDR1 LGHNA and CDR2 YSLEER come from the germline V gene.